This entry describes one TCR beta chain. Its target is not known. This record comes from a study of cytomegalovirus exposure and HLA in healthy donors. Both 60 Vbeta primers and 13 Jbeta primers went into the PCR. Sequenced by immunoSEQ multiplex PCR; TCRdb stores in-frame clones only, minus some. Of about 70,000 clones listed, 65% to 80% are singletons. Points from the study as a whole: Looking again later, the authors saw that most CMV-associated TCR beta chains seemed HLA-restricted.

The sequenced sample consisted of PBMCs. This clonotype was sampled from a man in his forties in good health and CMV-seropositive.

The CDR3 nucleotides are TGTGCCAGCAGCCCTCGATCCTATCTGACTTATGGCTACACCTTC. Protein sequence: CASSPRSYLTYGYTF. V is TRBV5-4 and J is TRBJ1-2; D gene uncertain. Looked up from germline, CDR1 is SGHNT and CDR2 is YYREEE (reference sequence). The CDR3 contains 15 residues. V gave up 4 bases and J gave up 5 bases, with 18 bases separating them.